Listed below are T cell receptor beta chains from one sample, sequenced in a study of T cells after yellow fever vaccination. TCRdb ran MiXCR on the 5' RACE reads and lists one entry per CDR3 protein. The sample holds roughly 170,000 distinct CDR3 sequences, approximately 6.2% seen once. Material: CD4+ T cells sorted from PBMCs, obtained on the day of the first yellow fever vaccination. The source is a young man who received the YFV17D yellow fever vaccine. Both conserved end residues are part of each CDR3. The order of the fields is V gene, D gene, J gene, clone size, CDR3 protein, CDR3 DNA. A D gene is named only where the DNA matches it firmly. Clone size is given for some rows only: seen once, a few or many times, or a class if the clone is expanded.

v_gene: TRBV18; d_gene: NA; j_gene: TRBJ2-1; abundance: NA; CDR3aa: CASSSPNNEQFF; CDR3nt: TGTGCCAGCTCCTCGCCCAACAATGAGCAGTTCTTC
v_gene: TRBV11-2; d_gene: NA; j_gene: TRBJ2-3; abundance: many; CDR3aa: CASSQRPQGIGGTDTQYF; CDR3nt: TGTGCCAGCAGCCAACGCCCTCAGGGGATTGGGGGCACAGATACGCAGTATTTT
v_gene: TRBV3-1; d_gene: NA; j_gene: TRBJ2-7; abundance: once; CDR3aa: CATAPGPTTYEQYF; CDR3nt: TGTGCCACCGCACCGGGACCCACAACCTACGAGCAGTACTTC
v_gene: TRBV29-1; d_gene: NA; j_gene: TRBJ1-2; abundance: NA; CDR3aa: CSVARLRYGYTF; CDR3nt: TGCAGCGTTGCTAGGCTCCGCTATGGCTACACCTTC
v_gene: TRBV5-1; d_gene: NA; j_gene: TRBJ2-3; abundance: many; CDR3aa: CASSFGPSGTDTQYF; CDR3nt: TGCGCCAGCAGCTTCGGGCCTAGCGGCACAGATACGCAGTATTTT
v_gene: TRBV12-3/TRBV12-4; d_gene: NA; j_gene: TRBJ1-1; abundance: many; CDR3aa: CASSPSQGTEAFF; CDR3nt: TGTGCCAGCAGTCCGTCCCAGGGCACTGAAGCTTTCTTT
v_gene: TRBV6-6; d_gene: NA; j_gene: TRBJ2-1; abundance: many; CDR3aa: CASSYERREQFF; CDR3nt: TGTGCCAGCAGTTACGAGCGGCGTGAGCAGTTCTTC
v_gene: TRBV5-1; d_gene: NA; j_gene: TRBJ2-3; abundance: few; CDR3aa: CASSPRRGASTDTQYF; CDR3nt: TGCGCCAGCAGCCCTAGGCGTGGGGCGAGCACAGATACGCAGTATTTT
v_gene: TRBV7-2; d_gene: NA; j_gene: TRBJ2-3; abundance: NA; CDR3aa: CASSLEVPSLTHTQYF; CDR3nt: TGTGCCAGCAGCTTAGAGGTACCCTCGTTAACCCATACGCAGTATTTT
v_gene: TRBV15; d_gene: TRBD1; j_gene: TRBJ2-5; abundance: many; CDR3aa: CATSRDRGWEETQYF; CDR3nt: TGTGCCACCAGCCGTGACAGGGGGTGGGAAGAGACCCAGTACTTC
v_gene: TRBV11-1; d_gene: NA; j_gene: TRBJ2-2; abundance: many; CDR3aa: CASSPRWANTGELFF; CDR3nt: TGTGCCAGCAGCCCGAGATGGGCGAACACCGGGGAGCTGTTTTTT
v_gene: TRBV11-2; d_gene: NA; j_gene: TRBJ2-5; abundance: NA; CDR3aa: CATRRGAGETQYF; CDR3nt: TGTGCCACCCGCCGGGGGGCCGGGGAGACCCAGTACTTC
v_gene: TRBV5-1; d_gene: NA; j_gene: TRBJ2-3; abundance: NA; CDR3aa: CASRPRGEGVTDTQYF; CDR3nt: TGCGCCAGCAGACCCAGGGGGGAAGGTGTGACAGATACGCAGTATTTT
v_gene: TRBV5-1; d_gene: TRBD1; j_gene: TRBJ2-2; abundance: few; CDR3aa: CASSWGQPNTGELFF; CDR3nt: TGCGCCAGCAGCTGGGGACAGCCGAACACCGGGGAGCTGTTTTTT
v_gene: TRBV7-9; d_gene: NA; j_gene: TRBJ2-3; abundance: NA; CDR3aa: CASSSDRIGGTQYF; CDR3nt: TGTGCCAGCAGCTCCGACCGGATTGGGGGTACGCAGTATTTT
v_gene: TRBV12-3/TRBV12-4; d_gene: TRBD1; j_gene: TRBJ2-1; abundance: few; CDR3aa: CASIYSGTGGNEQFF; CDR3nt: TGTGCCAGCATCTACTCCGGGACAGGGGGCAATGAGCAGTTCTTC
v_gene: TRBV20-1; d_gene: NA; j_gene: TRBJ1-5; abundance: many; CDR3aa: CSAIQGPYSNQPQHF; CDR3nt: TGCAGTGCCATCCAGGGTCCTTATAGCAATCAGCCCCAGCATTTT
v_gene: TRBV19; d_gene: NA; j_gene: TRBJ1-2; abundance: few; CDR3aa: CASSVNGQYGYTF; CDR3nt: TGTGCCAGTAGCGTAAACGGGCAGTATGGCTACACCTTC
v_gene: TRBV7-8; d_gene: NA; j_gene: TRBJ1-6; abundance: few; CDR3aa: CASSLEAGSPLHF; CDR3nt: TGTGCCAGCAGCTTAGAAGCAGGTTCACCCCTCCACTTT
v_gene: TRBV28; d_gene: NA; j_gene: TRBJ2-3; abundance: NA; CDR3aa: CASGRASTDTQYF; CDR3nt: TGTGCCAGCGGTCGGGCCAGCACAGATACGCAGTATTTT
v_gene: TRBV4-2; d_gene: NA; j_gene: TRBJ2-3; abundance: many; CDR3aa: CASSQDWGATDTQYF; CDR3nt: TGTGCCAGCAGCCAAGATTGGGGGGCGACAGATACGCAGTATTTT
v_gene: TRBV19; d_gene: NA; j_gene: TRBJ2-7; abundance: NA; CDR3aa: CASSIDLDPYEQYF; CDR3nt: TGTGCCAGTAGTATCGACTTGGACCCGTACGAGCAGTACTTC
v_gene: TRBV5-1; d_gene: NA; j_gene: TRBJ2-5; abundance: few; CDR3aa: CASSTGTRPEETQYF; CDR3nt: TGCGCCAGCAGCACCGGAACCAGGCCTGAAGAGACCCAGTACTTC
v_gene: TRBV28; d_gene: TRBD1; j_gene: TRBJ2-1; abundance: many; CDR3aa: CASSSWTGGFNEQFF; CDR3nt: TGTGCCAGCAGTTCCTGGACAGGGGGTTTCAATGAGCAGTTCTTC
v_gene: TRBV4-3; d_gene: NA; j_gene: TRBJ1-2; abundance: NA; CDR3aa: CASSQRGWGPRGYTF; CDR3nt: TGCGCCAGCAGCCAAAGGGGTTGGGGTCCTCGTGGCTACACCTTC
v_gene: TRBV12-3/TRBV12-4; d_gene: NA; j_gene: TRBJ1-5; abundance: few; CDR3aa: CASAAGHNSNQPQHF; CDR3nt: TGTGCCAGCGCCGCCGGCCATAATAGCAATCAGCCCCAGCATTTT
v_gene: TRBV28; d_gene: NA; j_gene: TRBJ1-6; abundance: NA; CDR3aa: CASQNLGGVGSPLHF; CDR3nt: TGTGCCAGCCAAAATCTGGGAGGGGTGGGTTCACCCCTCCACTTT
v_gene: TRBV20-1; d_gene: NA; j_gene: TRBJ2-1; abundance: many; CDR3aa: CSARPAERGPGNEQFF; CDR3nt: TGCAGTGCTAGGCCGGCCGAACGGGGGCCTGGGAATGAGCAGTTCTTC
v_gene: TRBV29-1; d_gene: NA; j_gene: TRBJ2-6; abundance: few; CDR3aa: CSVTTSGANVLTF; CDR3nt: TGCAGCGTGACTACCTCTGGGGCCAACGTCCTGACTTTC
v_gene: TRBV7-2; d_gene: NA; j_gene: TRBJ2-4; abundance: many; CDR3aa: CASSTGDGIRGNIQYF; CDR3nt: TGTGCCAGCAGCACTGGGGACGGGATTCGAGGAAACATTCAGTACTTC
v_gene: TRBV28; d_gene: TRBD1; j_gene: TRBJ1-2; abundance: many; CDR3aa: CASSSSGGNYGYTF; CDR3nt: TGTGCCAGCAGTTCGTCAGGGGGCAACTATGGCTACACCTTC
v_gene: TRBV14; d_gene: TRBD2; j_gene: TRBJ2-3; abundance: many; CDR3aa: CASSKELAGVRDTQYF; CDR3nt: TGTGCCAGCAGCAAAGAGCTAGCGGGGGTTAGAGATACGCAGTATTTT
v_gene: TRBV5-5; d_gene: NA; j_gene: TRBJ2-3; abundance: many; CDR3aa: CASRDHLWDSTDTQYF; CDR3nt: TGTGCCAGCAGGGACCACCTATGGGACAGCACAGATACGCAGTATTTT
v_gene: TRBV7-2; d_gene: TRBD1; j_gene: TRBJ2-7; abundance: once; CDR3aa: CASSWTGDTYEQYF; CDR3nt: TGTGCCAGCAGCTGGACAGGGGATACCTACGAGCAGTACTTC
v_gene: TRBV4-2; d_gene: NA; j_gene: TRBJ1-2; abundance: few; CDR3aa: CASRLDRSGYTF; CDR3nt: TGTGCCAGCAGACTAGACAGATCCGGCTACACCTTC
v_gene: TRBV5-4; d_gene: TRBD1; j_gene: TRBJ1-4; abundance: few; CDR3aa: CASSLGGTGGVGEKLFF; CDR3nt: TGTGCCAGCAGCTTGGGTGGGACAGGGGGCGTCGGAGAAAAACTGTTTTTT
v_gene: TRBV24-1; d_gene: TRBD1; j_gene: TRBJ2-2; abundance: many; CDR3aa: CATSDTRGPTGELFF; CDR3nt: TGTGCCACCAGTGATACGAGGGGGCCGACCGGGGAGCTGTTTTTT
v_gene: TRBV4-1; d_gene: TRBD2; j_gene: TRBJ2-3; abundance: many; CDR3aa: CASSQAWTSGEYTDTQYF; CDR3nt: TGCGCCAGCAGCCAAGCTTGGACTAGCGGGGAATACACAGATACGCAGTATTTT
v_gene: TRBV6-2/TRBV6-3; d_gene: NA; j_gene: TRBJ2-6; abundance: few; CDR3aa: CASSYSRASSGANVLTF; CDR3nt: TGTGCCAGCAGTTACTCGCGGGCGAGCTCTGGGGCCAACGTCCTGACTTTC
v_gene: TRBV5-4; d_gene: TRBD2; j_gene: TRBJ2-7; abundance: few; CDR3aa: CASSFSGSRSYEQYF; CDR3nt: TGTGCCAGCAGTTTTAGCGGGAGTAGGTCCTACGAGCAGTACTTC
v_gene: TRBV2; d_gene: NA; j_gene: TRBJ2-3; abundance: many; CDR3aa: CASSDGGPSTDTQYF; CDR3nt: TGTGCCAGCAGTGACGGGGGGCCCAGCACAGATACGCAGTATTTT
v_gene: TRBV18; d_gene: NA; j_gene: TRBJ2-7; abundance: many; CDR3aa: CASSAAGPRYEQYF; CDR3nt: TGTGCCAGCTCGGCGGCCGGGCCTCGATACGAGCAGTACTTC
v_gene: TRBV11-2; d_gene: NA; j_gene: TRBJ2-7; abundance: many; CDR3aa: CASLFMIGNEQYF; CDR3nt: TGTGCCAGCCTCTTCATGATCGGCAACGAGCAGTACTTC
v_gene: TRBV5-6; d_gene: TRBD1; j_gene: TRBJ1-1; abundance: many; CDR3aa: CASSPIGQGFEAFF; CDR3nt: TGTGCCAGCAGCCCGATCGGACAGGGCTTTGAAGCTTTCTTT
v_gene: TRBV2; d_gene: NA; j_gene: TRBJ2-3; abundance: NA; CDR3aa: CASSLASVPTDTQYF; CDR3nt: TGTGCCAGCAGCCTAGCGTCCGTCCCCACAGATACGCAGTATTTT
v_gene: TRBV9; d_gene: NA; j_gene: TRBJ2-3; abundance: many; CDR3aa: CASSGPTPTDTQYF; CDR3nt: TGTGCCAGCAGCGGCCCGACCCCCACAGATACGCAGTATTTT
v_gene: TRBV7-3; d_gene: NA; j_gene: TRBJ2-7; abundance: many; CDR3aa: CASSFSSGNEQYF; CDR3nt: TGTGCCAGCAGCTTTTCATCAGGGAACGAGCAGTACTTC
v_gene: TRBV5-4; d_gene: NA; j_gene: TRBJ2-3; abundance: few; CDR3aa: CASSSSRTDTQYF; CDR3nt: TGTGCCAGCAGCTCGTCCCGGACAGATACGCAGTATTTT
v_gene: TRBV4-2; d_gene: NA; j_gene: TRBJ1-1; abundance: many; CDR3aa: CASSQESGGSEAFF; CDR3nt: TGTGCCAGCAGCCAAGAAAGTGGGGGATCTGAAGCTTTCTTT
v_gene: TRBV9; d_gene: NA; j_gene: TRBJ2-1; abundance: many; CDR3aa: CASSPHGGQPGEQFF; CDR3nt: TGTGCCAGCAGCCCCCACGGGGGGCAACCGGGTGAGCAGTTCTTC
v_gene: TRBV7-9; d_gene: NA; j_gene: TRBJ2-1; abundance: many; CDR3aa: CASSLLSVIYNEQFF; CDR3nt: TGTGCCAGCAGCTTACTTAGCGTAATCTACAATGAGCAGTTCTTC
v_gene: TRBV11-3; d_gene: NA; j_gene: TRBJ2-2; abundance: many; CDR3aa: CASSAGVNTGELFF; CDR3nt: TGTGCCAGCTCCGCCGGGGTGAACACCGGGGAGCTGTTTTTT
v_gene: TRBV12-3/TRBV12-4; d_gene: TRBD2; j_gene: TRBJ2-1; abundance: few; CDR3aa: CASSSGGYYNEQFF; CDR3nt: TGTGCCAGCTCCTCGGGGGGGTACTACAATGAGCAGTTCTTC
v_gene: TRBV12-3/TRBV12-4; d_gene: NA; j_gene: TRBJ1-3; abundance: NA; CDR3aa: CASVSGPLSGNTIYF; CDR3nt: TGTGCCAGCGTATCTGGACCGCTCTCTGGAAACACCATATATTTT